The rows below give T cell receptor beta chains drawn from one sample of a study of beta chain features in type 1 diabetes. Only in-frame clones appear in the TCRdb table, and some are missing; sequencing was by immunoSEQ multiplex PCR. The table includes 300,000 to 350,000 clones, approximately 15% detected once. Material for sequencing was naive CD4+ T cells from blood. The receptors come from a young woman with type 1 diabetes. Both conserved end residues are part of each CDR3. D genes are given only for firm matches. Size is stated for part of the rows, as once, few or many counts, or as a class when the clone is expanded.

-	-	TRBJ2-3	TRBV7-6	TGTGCCAGCAGCTTAACGAGGCGGGGCTACACAGATACGCAGTATTTT	CASSLTRRGYTDTQYF
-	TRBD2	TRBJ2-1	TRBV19	TGTGCCAGTAGTATCCTGCCGGGAGGGTACAATGAGCAGTTCTTC	CASSILPGGYNEQFF
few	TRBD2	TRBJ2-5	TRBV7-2	TGTGCCAGCAGCCCGGGACTAGCGGACAAGGAGACCCAGTACTTC	CASSPGLADKETQYF
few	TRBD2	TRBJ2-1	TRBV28	TGTGCCAGCAGTTTAGGCGGGAGGAATGAGCAGTTCTTC	CASSLGGRNEQFF
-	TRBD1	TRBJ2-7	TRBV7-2	TGTGCCAGCAGCTTATATGTCTTGGGGACAGGACACTACGAGCAGTACTTC	CASSLYVLGTGHYEQYF
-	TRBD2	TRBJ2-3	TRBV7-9	TGTGCCAGCAGTTCCCTAGCGGGATCCACAGATACGCAGTATTTT	CASSSLAGSTDTQYF
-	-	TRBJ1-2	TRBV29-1	TGCAGCGGGGGAGGGGTTAACTATGGCTACACCTTC	CSGGGVNYGYTF
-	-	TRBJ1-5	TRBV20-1	TGCAGTGCTTGGGGGCGGCCCCAGCATTTT	CSAWGRPQHF
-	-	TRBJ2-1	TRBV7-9	TGTGCCAGCACGGGAGTGGGGAATGAGCAGTTCTTC	CASTGVGNEQFF
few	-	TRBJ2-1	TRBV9	TGTGCCAGCAGCGTAGATAAAAATGAGCAGTTCTTC	CASSVDKNEQFF
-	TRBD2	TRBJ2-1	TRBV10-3	TGTGCCATCAGTGACCGGGACTACGGGGGTGAGGTCTTC	CAISDRDYGGEVF
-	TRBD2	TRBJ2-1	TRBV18	TGTGCCAGCTCGGAGGATAGCGGGAGGGCCTATGAGCAGTTCTTC	CASSEDSGRAYEQFF
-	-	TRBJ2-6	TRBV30	TGTGCCTCTACCCCTGGGGCCAACGTCCTGACTTTC	CASTPGANVLTF
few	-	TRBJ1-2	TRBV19	TGTGCCTCCAAACGGGTTGCCCCTTCTAACTATGGCTACACCTTC	CASKRVAPSNYGYTF
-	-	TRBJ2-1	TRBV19	TGTGCCAGTAGTATTTTAGATCTTCAGGTTAATGAGCAGTTCTTC	CASSILDLQVNEQFF
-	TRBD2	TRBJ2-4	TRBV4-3	TGCGCCAGCAGTCCCTTGGCGGGAGAGGGAATCCACATTCAGTACTTC	CASSPLAGEGIHIQYF
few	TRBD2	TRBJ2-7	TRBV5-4	TGTGCCAGCAGCCCCGGGGTGGCTAGCGGGTTTTACGAGCAGTACTTC	CASSPGVASGFYEQYF
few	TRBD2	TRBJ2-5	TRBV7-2	TGTGCCAGCAGCTTTACTAGCGGGACGGGAGAGCAGTACTTC	CASSFTSGTGEQYF
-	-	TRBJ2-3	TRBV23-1	TGCGCCAGCAGTCAATCAGAGGGAGGTTGCCCAGATACGCAGTATTTT	CASSQSEGGCPDTQYF
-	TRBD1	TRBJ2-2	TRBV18	TGTGCCAGCTCACCGCAGATACCGGGACAGGGTGGCGGCGGGGAGCTGTTTTTT	CASSPQIPGQGGGGELFF
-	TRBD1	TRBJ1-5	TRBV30	TGTGCCTGGAGTCCTGGACAGGGATATAGCAATCAGCCCCAGCATTTT	CAWSPGQGYSNQPQHF
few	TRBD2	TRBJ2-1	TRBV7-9	TGTGCCAGTATTCCCGGGACTAGTGCCTGGGATGAGCAGTTCTTC	CASIPGTSAWDEQFF
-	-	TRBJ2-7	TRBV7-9	TGTGCCAGCAGCCCCCCCGTTACCTACGAGCAGTACTTC	CASSPPVTYEQYF
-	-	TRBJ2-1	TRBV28	TGTGCCAGCTCCCCGGGACACATGAGCTCCTACAATGAGCAGTTCTTC	CASSPGHMSSYNEQFF
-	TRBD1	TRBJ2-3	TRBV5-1	TGCGCCAGCAGCGAAAGGACAGGGGGTTCAGCAGATACGCAGTATTTT	CASSERTGGSADTQYF
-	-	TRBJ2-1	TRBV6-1	TGTGCCAGCAGGGTGGCCGCGGGCAATGAGCAGTTCTTC	CASRVAAGNEQFF
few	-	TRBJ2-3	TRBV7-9	TGTGCCAGCAGCTTGTCCGGGTTCACAGATACGCAGTATTTT	CASSLSGFTDTQYF
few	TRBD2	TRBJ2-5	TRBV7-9	TGTGCCAGCAGCATGGGACTAGCGGGAGGGCCGGAGACCCAGTACTTC	CASSMGLAGGPETQYF
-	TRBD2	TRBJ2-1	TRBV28	TGTGCCAGCAGTCCCTCTGGGGGTTCAGCGGGAGTTCGGAATGAGCAGTTCTTC	CASSPSGGSAGVRNEQFF
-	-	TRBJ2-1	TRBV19	TGTGCCAGTAGTATAGCTAGCGCCGCCTACAATGAGCAGTTCTTC	CASSIASAAYNEQFF
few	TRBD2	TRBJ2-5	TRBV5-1	TGCGCCAGCAGCTTGGGGCTAGCGGGAGTCCAAGAGACCCAGTACTTC	CASSLGLAGVQETQYF
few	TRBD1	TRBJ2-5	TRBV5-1	TGCGCCAGCAGCCACAACAGGGGCGGCCAAGAGACCCAGTACTTC	CASSHNRGGQETQYF
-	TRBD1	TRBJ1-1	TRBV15	TGTGCCACCAGCAGAGCTCTGGACAGGGTGGGCACTGAAGCTTTCTTT	CATSRALDRVGTEAFF
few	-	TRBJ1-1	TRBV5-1	TGCGCCAGCAGCCACCGACGGGGGTACACTGAAGCTTTCTTT	CASSHRRGYTEAFF
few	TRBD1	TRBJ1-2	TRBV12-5	TGTGCTAGTGGTTTGGCCAGGACAGGGGTTATAGTTGGTCCTGTGTATGGCTACACCTTC	CASGLARTGVIVGPVYGYTF
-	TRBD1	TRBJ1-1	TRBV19	TGTGCCAGTAGCCCCCGACAGGGGGTGACTGAAGCTTTCTTT	CASSPRQGVTEAFF
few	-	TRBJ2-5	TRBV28	TGTGCCAGCAGGGGGGCTCGCTTCCAAGAGACCCAGTACTTC	CASRGARFQETQYF
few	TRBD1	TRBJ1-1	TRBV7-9	TGTGCCAGCAGCCCGCGGACAGGGGGCGAGATAATCACTGAAGCTTTCTTT	CASSPRTGGEIITEAFF
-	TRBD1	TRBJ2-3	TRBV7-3	TGTGCCAGCAGCATGGGACAGGACACAGATACGCAGTATTTT	CASSMGQDTDTQYF
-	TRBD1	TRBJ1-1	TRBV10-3	TGTGCCATCAGTCCTACAGGGGGGACTGAAGCTTTCTTT	CAISPTGGTEAFF
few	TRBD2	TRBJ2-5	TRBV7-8	TGTGCCAGCAGCTTCCGGCGGGAGGCACCCACGACCCAGTACTTC	CASSFRREAPTTQYF
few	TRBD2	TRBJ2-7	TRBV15	TGTGCCACCAGGACTAGCGGTTCCTACGAGCAGTACTTC	CATRTSGSYEQYF
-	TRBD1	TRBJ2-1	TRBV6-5	TGTGCCAGCAGTCCGCCCCGGGACAGGCACAATGAGCAGTTCTTC	CASSPPRDRHNEQFF
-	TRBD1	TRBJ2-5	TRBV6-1	TGTGCCAGCAGTGAACAGGGGGCCGAGACCCAGTACTTC	CASSEQGAETQYF
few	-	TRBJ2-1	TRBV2	TGTGCCAGCAGTCCCCTAGGTGAGCAGTTCTTC	CASSPLGEQFF
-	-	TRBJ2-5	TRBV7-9	TGTGCCAGCAGCACAAAAGGCGGCAGGGGAGTAGAGACCCAGTACTTC	CASSTKGGRGVETQYF
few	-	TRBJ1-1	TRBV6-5	TGTGCCAGCAGTTACGACGGACAAGAGAACACTGAAGCTTTCTTT	CASSYDGQENTEAFF
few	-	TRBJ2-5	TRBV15	TGTGCCACCAGCAGAGATCCTGGGAGAGCAGAGACCCAGTACTTC	CATSRDPGRAETQYF
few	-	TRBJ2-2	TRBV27	TGTGCCAGCAGCCACTCTGGGGCAGGGGACACCGGGGAGCTGTTTTTT	CASSHSGAGDTGELFF